The entry below gives a single TCR beta chain sequence along with its context. Produced via immunoSEQ multiplex PCR; TCRdb's table is partial and in-frame only. The sample includes about 70,000 clones, just over 90% of them seen just once. These data are taken from a study of T cell changes during pregnancy in multiple sclerosis. The ends were cut back, 7 bases at V and 0 bases at J, with 7 bases in the middle. The CDR3 loop spans 13 amino acids. Germline lookup yields CDR1 SQVTM and CDR2 ANQGSEA. The sequence derives from a female donor in good health, enrolled as a control in a pregnancy study. The chain couples TRBV29-1 to TRBJ2-6; D is uncertain. The material was peripheral blood, obtained in the second trimester of pregnancy. The CDR3 loop is CSAQRSGANVLTF. The CDR3 DNA follows: TGCAGCGCACAACGCTCTGGGGCCAACGTCCTGACTTTC.